These 16 T cell receptor beta chains were sequenced from one sample in a study of response to subunit inactivated influenza vaccine. One entry per CDR3 protein results from TCRdb running MiXCR on the RT-PCR reads. The table includes 650,000 to 800,000 distinct CDR3 sequences, roughly 18% detected once. This material consisted of PBMCs from blood, taken 4 to 6 days after vaccination. The receptors were gathered from a man between 45 and 60 years old who received an inactivated influenza vaccine.

The chain's CDR3 is CASSGGGIRTQYF. Written as DNA, the CDR3 is TGTGCCAGCAGTGGGGGGGGGATTCGGACCCAGTACTTC. The J gene is TRBJ2-5, the V gene TRBV12-3 or TRBV12-4; TRBD2 agrees at 7 bases. The CDR3 spans 13 residues. V dropped 5 bases and J dropped 7; count of bases not matched to a gene: 7.

V usage is TRBV6-1 and J usage is TRBJ2-1, with TRBD1 as a possible D gene (6 bases). The CDR3 is 15 residues long. Per germline, CDR1 MNHNS and CDR2 SASEGT. V gave up 6 bases and J gave up 0 bases, with 12 bases separating them. The CDR3 DNA sequence: TGTGCCAGCAGACCTACAGGGAGCTCCTACAATGAGCAGTTCTTC. Protein: CASRPTGSSYNEQFF.

This clonotype was counted between two and nine times. The chain couples TRBV5-1 to TRBJ1-2; D is perhaps TRBD1 (5 bases). The V gene lost 0 bases and the J gene lost 4 bases, with 7 bases spanning the gap. There are 13 residues in the CDR3. Looked up from germline, CDR1 is SGHRS and CDR2 is YFSETQ. As DNA, the CDR3 is TGCGCCAGCAGCTTGGATACAGGCTATGGCTACACCTTC. Protein sequence: CASSLDTGYGYTF.

The genes are TRBV7-9 and TRBJ1-2, with D tentatively TRBD1 (6 bases). Germline CDR1 reads SEHNR; CDR2 reads FQNEAQ (reference sequence). The ends were cut back, 1 base at V and 7 bases at J, with 10 bases in the middle. This CDR3 is built from 13 residues. CDR3 residues: CASSLVRGPGYTF. In nucleotides, the CDR3 is TGTGCCAGCAGCTTAGTTCGGGGGCCTGGCTACACCTTC. The variable domain in full, completed from reference TRBV7-9 and TRBJ1-2, reads DTGVSQNPRHKITKRGQNVTFRCDPISEHNRLYWYRQTLGQGPEFLTYFQNEAQLEKSRLLSDRFSAERPKGSFSTLEIQRTEQGDSAMYLCASSLVRGPGYTFGSGTRLTVV.

The chain links TRBV4-1 to TRBJ2-7, with 12 bases identical to TRBD1. Germline CDR1 reads MGHRA; CDR2 reads YSYEKL. V gave up 4 bases and J gave up 4 bases; unmatched junction bases: 8. The CDR3 is 16 residues long. The CDR3 DNA is TGCGCCAGCAGCCCAGGAGGGGGACAGGGGGCTTACGAGCAGTACTTC. Amino acid sequence: CASSPGGGQGAYEQYF.

The V and J genes are TRBV12-3 or TRBV12-4 and TRBJ2-3; TRBD2 matches 12 bases. V lost 6 bases and J lost 0; bases outside the gene matches: 4. The CDR3 spans 16 residues. CDR3 bases: TGTGCCAGCAGACTAGCGGGGGGCCTGAGCACAGATACGCAGTATTTT. It encodes CASRLAGGLSTDTQYF.

In this sample, this clonotype turned up a few times. The chain recombines TRBV4-2 with TRBJ1-2; D is unresolved. V was trimmed by 0 bases and J by 4 bases, leaving 15 bases between them. Per germline, CDR1 LGHNA and CDR2 YNFKEQ. This CDR3 region has 16 residues. The CDR3 loop reads CASSQENLGLRYGYTF. The DNA for the CDR3 is TGTGCCAGCAGCCAAGAGAATTTAGGGCTCCGCTATGGCTACACCTTC.

This clonotype occurred many times. The chain has TRBV12-3 or TRBV12-4 and TRBJ2-5; D remains unclear. This CDR3 contains 13 residues. Trimming stripped 5 bases from V and 5 bases from J, with 12 bases between. Here the CDR3 DNA reads TGTGCCAGCAGTCCCCCGACCAGGGAGACCCAGTACTTC. This codes for CASSPPTRETQYF.

J is TRBJ2-3 and V is TRBV6-5; 7 bases match TRBD2. CDR1 MNHEY and CDR2 SVGAGI come from the germline V gene. J was trimmed by 6 bases and V by 0 bases; bases with no gene match: 15. The CDR3 runs to 18 residues. CDR3 sequence: CASSYSSSGYGGMDTQYF. The CDR3 DNA sequence: TGTGCCAGCAGTTACTCGAGTAGCGGGTATGGGGGAATGGATACGCAGTATTTT.

This clonotype was observed a few times. This rearrangement joins TRBV28 to TRBJ2-7; 10 positions agree with TRBD1. CDR3 length: 16 amino acids. J lost 1 base, V lost 6 bases, and 9 bases had no gene match. Germline values: CDR1 MDHEN, CDR2 SYDVKM. Written as DNA, the CDR3 is TGTGCCAGCAGCCCGGACAGGGGGGATGGGTCCTACGAGCAGTACTTC. It is translated as CASSPDRGDGSYEQYF.

This clonotype was counted a few times. The gene calls are TRBV5-1 and TRBJ2-1; D uncertain. Germline V gene data show CDR1 as SGHRS and CDR2 as YFSETQ. The germline V and J ends were trimmed by 1 base and 2 bases, with 4 bases remaining between them. This CDR3 comprises 13 residues. The CDR3 sequence: CASSLQAYNEQFF. The DNA of the CDR3 is TGCGCCAGCAGCTTGCAGGCCTACAATGAGCAGTTCTTC.

In its sample, this clonotype was seen a few times. The chain recombines TRBV9 with TRBJ2-3; D is possibly TRBD2 (6 bases). CDR3 length equals 14 residues. CDR1 is SGDLS, CDR2 YYNGEE, per germline. V was pared by 3 bases and J by 1 base, with 9 bases between. CDR3 sequence reads: CASSGGIGTDTQYF. CDR3 DNA sequence: TGTGCCAGCAGCGGCGGGATCGGCACAGATACGCAGTATTTT.

This clonotype has a count of ten or more. This rearrangement joins TRBV19 to TRBJ2-3; 7 bases are a match to TRBD1. Germline V CDR1 and CDR2: LNHDA, SQIVND (reference sequence). V was clipped by 5 bases and J by 0 bases; unmatched bases: 5. This CDR3 is built from 15 residues. The CDR3 here is CASSFYRGSTDTQYF. The CDR3 nucleotides read TGTGCCAGTAGTTTCTACAGGGGAAGCACAGATACGCAGTATTTT.

This clonotype was seen only a few times. The rearrangement joins TRBV7-3 to TRBJ2-7; 7 nucleotides agree with TRBD1. With V trimmed by 5 bases and J by 1 base, 5 bases remained unmatched. Germline V CDR1 and CDR2: SGHTA, FQGTGA. The CDR3 has 14 amino acids. The CDR3 DNA follows: TGTGCCAGCAGCCCCACAGGGGCATCCTACGAGCAGTACTTC. Translation: CASSPTGASYEQYF.

In the case of this clonotype: Its ends do not fully match the called genes, so a read error is possible. CDR3 coding DNA: TGTGCTAGCAGCCGGAGCGGGGGGGCCGTGGGTGAGCAGTTCTTC. This codes for CASSRSGGAVGEQFF. The V and J genes are TRBV7-7 and TRBJ2-1; 10 bases are a match to TRBD2. The V gene's germline CDR1 is SSHAT and CDR2 FNYEAQ (reference sequence). The CDR3 has 15 amino acids.

This clonotype was seen a handful of times. V and J are TRBV20-1 and TRBJ2-7; no definite D call. Germline CDR1 and CDR2: DFQATT and SNEGSKA (reference sequence). The V end lost 6 bases, the J end lost 4 bases, and 16 bases lay between the germline ends. The CDR3 sequence is 13 residues long. The CDR3 reads CSAITTTPYEQYF. CDR3 sequence (DNA): TGCAGTGCCATCACAACTACCCCATACGAGCAGTACTTC.